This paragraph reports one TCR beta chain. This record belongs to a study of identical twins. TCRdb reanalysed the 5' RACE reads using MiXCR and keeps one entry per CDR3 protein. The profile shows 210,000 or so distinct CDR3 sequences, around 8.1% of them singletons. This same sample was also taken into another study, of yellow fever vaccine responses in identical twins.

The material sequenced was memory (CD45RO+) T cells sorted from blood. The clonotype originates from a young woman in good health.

The DNA for the CDR3 is TGTGCCAGCAGTTTACTGGACAGGTACGAGCAGTACTTC. This sequence encodes CASSLLDRYEQYF. The V gene is TRBV28, the J gene TRBJ2-7, with TRBD1 matching 7 bases. The germline CDR1 and CDR2 sequences are MDHEN and SYDVKM. The CDR3 spans 13 residues. J gave up 4 bases and V 2 bases, and 2 bases lay outside the gene matches.